The text below deals with one T cell receptor beta chain. As yet, its antigen is unknown. As to time point: inflamed ileum from the surgical specimen. The data were taken from a study of T cell repertoires in ileal Crohn's disease. Study information: Every patient was operated on for stricturing (61%) or penetrating (about 40%) complications.

Produced via immunoSEQ multiplex PCR; TCRdb's table is partial and in-frame only. This sample has some 4,000 clones, with roughly 80% found just once. Trimming cost V 4 bases and J 4 bases; bases outside gene matches: 7. The CDR3 length is 16 residues. Germline-derived CDR1 and CDR2 are LNHDA and SQIVND (reference sequence). Overall study findings and caveats: Endoscopic recurrence occurred in every patient whose clonality exceeded 26.8%. Compared with non-smokers, active smokers at surgery showed more clonal expansions.

V gene TRBV19 combines with J gene TRBJ1-3; 10 bases are a match to TRBD1. The clonotype comes from an adult with Crohn's disease. What was sequenced was ileal tissue. CDR3 in DNA: TGTGCCAGTAGTAGGCCGGGACAGGGGAGCGGAAACACCATATATTTT. It translates to CASSRPGQGSGNTIYF.